This passage covers 5 T cell receptor beta chains from one sample sequenced in a study of T cells in Graves' hyperthyroidism and ophthalmopathy. Regions amplified from RNA transcripts were the TCR beta CDR3 regions. When the TCR CDR3 underwent first-round RT-PCR, the HTBI primer set was used. Each CDR3 protein gets one entry after TCRdb re-called the multiplex PCR reads with MiXCR. The data show 200,000 to 250,000 distinct CDR3 sequences, 16% seen once. Sequenced input: blood. These receptor sequences come from a woman aged 18 to 35 with Graves' ophthalmopathy.

This clonotype occurred many times. V usage is TRBV11-1 and J usage is TRBJ2-1; possible D gene TRBD2, 6 bases. Germline loops: CDR1 SGHAT, CDR2 FQDESV (reference sequence). The V end was cut by 3 bases, the J end by 7 bases, with 19 bases between. This CDR3 has 16 amino acids. The CDR3 spells CASSFPGSGRINEQFF. In DNA, the CDR3 is TGTGCCAGCAGCTTCCCGGGGTCCGGGAGAATTAATGAGCAGTTCTTC. The full variable domain, rest sourced from reference TRBV11-1 and TRBJ2-1, is EAEVAQSPRYKITEKSQAVAFWCDPISGHATLYWYRQILGQGPELLVQFQDESVVDDSQLPKDRFSAERLKGVDSTLKIQPAELGDSAMYLCASSFPGSGRINEQFFGPGTRLTVL.

This clonotype was recorded at least ten times. The gene calls are TRBV12-3 or TRBV12-4 and TRBJ1-3, with a weak D call TRBD1 (5 bases). V was shortened by 7 bases and J by 0 bases, with 10 bases between the two germline ends. The CDR3 has 14 amino acids. CDR3: CASIGGFSGNTIYF. CDR3 nucleotide sequence: TGTGCCAGCATCGGGGGATTCTCTGGAAACACCATATATTTT.

This clonotype was counted ten times or more. V gene TRBV11-2 combines with J gene TRBJ2-1, with 7 bases identical to TRBD2. This CDR3 is built from 15 residues. V was pared by 3 bases and J by 1 base, with 3 bases of the junction left unmatched. Germline loops: CDR1 SGHAT, CDR2 FQNNGV. For the CDR3, the DNA is TGTGCCAGCAGCTTCGGACTAGTTTCCTACAATGAGCAGTTCTTC. Translating gives CASSFGLVSYNEQFF.

This clonotype was seen ten or more times. This sequence joins TRBV25-1 and TRBJ2-1; no definite D call. This CDR3 is built from 15 residues. Trimming stripped 6 bases from V and 9 bases from J, with 21 bases between. Germline values: CDR1 MGHDK, CDR2 SYGVNS. CDR3 protein: CASRINREPRTEQFF. The CDR3 DNA sequence: TGTGCCAGCAGAATTAATCGCGAACCACGGACTGAGCAGTTCTTC.

Ten or more counts support this clonotype. The chain combines TRBV20-1 with TRBJ1-6; D call uncertain. The CDR3 contains 12 residues. V dropped 0 bases and J dropped 9 bases, with 6 bases sitting between them. Per germline, CDR1 DFQATT and CDR2 SNEGSKA (reference sequence). The CDR3 spells CSARDRGSPLHF. In nucleotides, the CDR3 is TGCAGTGCTAGAGATCGGGGTTCACCCCTCCACTTT.